Shown below are 21 T cell receptor beta chains from a single sample sequenced in a study of blood T cell repertoires in COVID-19. Produced via immunoSEQ multiplex PCR; TCRdb's table is partial and in-frame only. Of around 65,000 clones listed, around 74% are singletons. The sequenced sample was peripheral blood. These receptor sequences come from a woman between 45 and 65 years old with active or convalescent COVID-19.

The chain employs TRBV9 and TRBJ1-5, with TRBD1 identical over 8 bases. The CDR3 covers 16 residues. The germline V gene has CDR1 SGDLS and CDR2 YYNGEE. V shed 6 bases, J shed 2 bases, and the junction held 10 bases outside the gene matches. CDR3 residues: CASTWTGRLGNQPQHF. The CDR3 DNA follows: TGTGCCAGCACCTGGACAGGGAGGTTGGGCAATCAGCCCCAGCATTTT. Full variable domain (outside the CDR3, taken from reference TRBV9 and TRBJ1-5): DSGVTQTPKHLITATGQRVTLRCSPRSGDLSVYWYQQSLDQGLQFLIQYYNGEERAKGNILERFSAQQFPDLHSELNLSSLELGDSALYFCASTWTGRLGNQPQHFGDGTRLSIL.

V gene TRBV18 combines with J gene TRBJ1-1; the D gene is possibly TRBD1 (5 bases). The ends were cut back, 7 bases at V and 4 bases at J, with 13 bases in the middle. The length of the CDR3 is 13 residues. The V gene's germline CDR1 is KGHSH and CDR2 LQKENI. CDR3 residues: CASLSREGTEAFF. The CDR3 bases are TGTGCCAGCTTAAGCAGGGAAGGCACTGAAGCTTTCTTT.

In nucleotides, the CDR3 is TGTGCCAGCAGTTTAAGGGGTAGAGAGACCCAGTACTTC. This codes for CASSLRGRETQYF. J is TRBJ2-5 and V is TRBV28, with a possible D match to TRBD1 (5 bases). V was cut by 2 bases and J by 4 bases, with 8 bases left in between. The germline V gene encodes CDR1 MDHEN and CDR2 SYDVKM. This CDR3 comprises 13 residues.

The genes are TRBV18 and TRBJ1-1, with D uncertain. Germline V CDR1 and CDR2: KGHSH, LQKENI. Trimming cost V 3 bases and J 1 base, with 9 bases left between them. The CDR3 covers 14 residues. CDR3: CASSPGRGNTEAFF. CDR3 nucleotide sequence: TGTGCCAGCTCACCTGGGCGGGGGAACACTGAAGCTTTCTTT.

A single count supports this clone. V and J are TRBV5-1 and TRBJ1-1, with D possibly TRBD1 on 6 matching bases. The CDR3 is made up of 14 amino acids. Germline lookup yields CDR1 SGHRS and CDR2 YFSETQ. The V end lost 2 bases, the J end lost 4 bases, and 12 bases lay between the germline ends. The DNA for the CDR3 is TGCGCCAGCAGCTTCGGGGGGGCTCGCACTGAAGCTTTCTTT. The encoded protein is CASSFGGARTEAFF.

The V call is TRBV5-4, the J call TRBJ2-7; D may be TRBD2 (6 bases). V lost 4 bases and J 0 bases, leaving 20 bases between the germline ends. Germline CDR1 and CDR2: SGHNT and YYREEE (reference sequence). CDR3 length: 17 amino acids. The CDR3: CASSAGPAGGISYEQYF. CDR3 DNA: TGTGCCAGCAGCGCGGGGCCTGCAGGCGGGATCTCCTACGAGCAGTACTTC.

The chain couples TRBV2 to TRBJ1-2; 9 nucleotides match TRBD1. From germline, CDR1 is SNHLY and CDR2 FYNNEI. The CDR3 spans 14 residues. With V trimmed by 7 bases and J by 4 bases, 7 bases remained unmatched. CDR3 in amino acids: CASMRTGASYGYTF. In DNA form, the CDR3 reads TGTGCCAGCATGAGGACAGGGGCCTCCTATGGCTACACCTTC.

This clone was detected a few times. This chain uses TRBV5-1 with TRBJ1-1; 8 positions match TRBD1. With V trimmed by 4 bases and J by 3 bases, 5 bases remained unmatched. There are 14 residues in the CDR3. CDR1 and CDR2 from the germline V gene are SGHRS and YFSETQ. CDR3 coding DNA: TGCGCCAGCAGCACTGGACAGGGAGACACTGAAGCTTTCTTT. As protein: CASSTGQGDTEAFF. The whole variable domain, remainder taken from reference TRBV5-1 and TRBJ1-1, is KAGVTQTPRYLIKTRGQQVTLSCSPISGHRSVSWYQQTPGQGLQFLFEYFSETQRNKGNFPGRFSGRQFSNSRSEMNVSTLELGDSALYLCASSTGQGDTEAFFGQGTRLTVV.

The chain uses TRBV27 and TRBJ1-2, with TRBD1 identical over 7 bases. Germline CDR1 is MNHEY and CDR2 is SMNVEV (reference sequence). The CDR3 extends over 15 amino acids. Losses at the gene ends were 6 bases for V and 3 bases for J; bases not matched to a gene: 10. In DNA form, the CDR3 reads TGTGCCAGCAGGGAAGGGGGCGTTCCGGACTATGGCTACACCTTC. Residues: CASREGGVPDYGYTF.

V gene TRBV10-3 combines with J gene TRBJ1-2, with D maybe TRBD1 (6 bases). The germline V gene encodes CDR1 ENHRY and CDR2 SYGVKD. V lost 4 bases and J lost 3, with 6 bases in between. This CDR3 has 12 residues. DNA of the CDR3: TGTGCCATCAGTGCAGGGGACTATGGCTACACCTTC. Its protein is CAISAGDYGYTF.

This chain links TRBV5-5 with TRBJ1-2; 9 bases map to TRBD1. Per the germline V gene, CDR1 is SGHKS and CDR2 is YYEKEE (reference sequence). The CDR3 has 13 amino acids. V trimming: 4 bases; J trimming: 4 bases; junction bases outside the gene matches: 2. The CDR3 region has the DNA TGTGCCAGCAGCCCGGGACAGGGCTATGGCTACACCTTC. Its translation is CASSPGQGYGYTF.

The chain carries TRBV10-1 and TRBJ1-5, with D possibly TRBD1 on 6 matching bases. CDR3 length: 13 residues. Deletions cut 6 bases from V and 9 bases from J, with 15 bases between. Germline CDR1 WNHNN, CDR2 SYGVQD (reference sequence). In nucleotides, the CDR3 is TGCGCCAGCAGGGTAACAGGGCCATTGCCCCAGCATTTT. This codes for CASRVTGPLPQHF.

This clone was counted a few times. The chain uses TRBV6-5 and TRBJ2-1; D may be TRBD2 (6 bases). V was pared by 10 bases and J by 3 bases, with 16 bases between. The length of the CDR3 is 14 residues. The germline CDR1 and CDR2 sequences are MNHEY and SVGAGI. CDR3 loop: CAIIPGEYYNEQFF. For the CDR3, the DNA is TGTGCCATCATCCCGGGAGAATACTACAATGAGCAGTTCTTC.

V is TRBV7-2 and J is TRBJ1-3, with 12 bases matching TRBD1. Germline values: CDR1 SGHTA, CDR2 FQGNSA. The CDR3 covers 16 residues. J lost 4 bases, V lost 3 bases, and 4 bases had no gene match. The CDR3 here is CASSFGTGGRGNTIYF. CDR3 coding DNA: TGTGCCAGCAGCTTTGGGACAGGGGGCCGAGGAAACACCATATATTTT.

The chain is built from TRBV9 and TRBJ1-1, with TRBD1 as a possible D gene (5 bases). CDR1 is SGDLS and CDR2 is YYNGEE in the germline V gene. The CDR3 consists of 14 residues. V lost 4 bases and J 1 base, leaving 11 bases between the germline ends. The CDR3 sequence is CASSSRQTNTEAFF. In nucleotides, the CDR3 is TGTGCCAGCAGCTCCAGACAGACGAACACTGAAGCTTTCTTT.

The chain recombines TRBV4-2 with TRBJ1-2; 10 bases fit TRBD1. V trimming: 0 bases; J trimming: 3 bases; junction bases outside the gene matches: 1. The CDR3 runs 15 residues. The V gene's germline CDR1 is LGHNA and CDR2 YNFKEQ. CDR3 residues: CASSQDGTGDYGYTF. For the CDR3, the DNA is TGTGCCAGCAGCCAAGATGGGACAGGGGACTATGGCTACACCTTC.

V is TRBV7-9 and J is TRBJ2-5; possibly TRBD1 for D (6 bases). The CDR3 loop spans 17 amino acids. The V end lost 1 base, the J end lost 5 bases, and 20 bases lay between the germline ends. The germline V gene has CDR1 SEHNR and CDR2 FQNEAQ (reference sequence). For the CDR3, the DNA is TGTGCCAGCAGCTTAGTTCGGCAGGGGTGGATTCGTGAGACCCAGTACTTC. Its translation: CASSLVRQGWIRETQYF.

V gene TRBV25-1 combines with J gene TRBJ2-3; 13 nucleotides agree with TRBD2. The CDR3 totals 15 residues. Germline CDR1 reads MGHDK; CDR2 reads SYGVNS. The junction had 2 bases not matched to a gene; V was cut back by 2 bases and J by 6 bases. CDR3 region: CASSEPLAGGDTQYF. CDR3 DNA sequence: TGTGCCAGCAGTGAACCACTAGCGGGAGGGGATACGCAGTATTTT. Based on the CDR3 plus reference TRBV25-1 and TRBJ2-3, the full variable domain is EADIYQTPRYLVIGTGKKITLECSQTMGHDKMYWYQQDPGMELHLIHYSYGVNSTEKGDLSSESTVSRIRTEHFPLTLESARPSHTSQYLCASSEPLAGGDTQYFGPGTRLTVL.

The V and J genes are TRBV4-2 and TRBJ1-5, with D perhaps TRBD1 (5 bases). Trimming took off 3 bases at V and 1 base at J, with 10 bases between the two ends. Germline loops: CDR1 LGHNA, CDR2 YNFKEQ. The CDR3 has 15 amino acids. The CDR3 DNA is TGTGCCAGCAGCCATGCCACAGGAAGCAATCAGCCCCAGCATTTT. This codes for CASSHATGSNQPQHF.

This rearrangement joins TRBV2 to TRBJ2-2, with 7 bases lining up with TRBD1. From germline, CDR1 is SNHLY and CDR2 FYNNEI. The CDR3 is 16 amino acids. The junction had 4 bases not matched to a gene; V was cut back by 3 bases and J by 0 bases. DNA of the CDR3: TGTGCCAGCAGTGAGCGGCAGGGGGCGAACACCGGGGAGCTGTTTTTT. Amino acid sequence: CASSERQGANTGELFF.

V and J are TRBV21-1 and TRBJ2-3; the D call in the table, TRBD2, was not verified against the DNA. TRBV21-1 is reported as a pseudogene. The CDR3 is 16 amino acids. This CDR3 reads CASSNLAGEHTDTQYF. CDR3 in DNA: TGTGCCAGCAGCAACCTAGCGGGAGAGCACACAGATACGCAGTATTTT.